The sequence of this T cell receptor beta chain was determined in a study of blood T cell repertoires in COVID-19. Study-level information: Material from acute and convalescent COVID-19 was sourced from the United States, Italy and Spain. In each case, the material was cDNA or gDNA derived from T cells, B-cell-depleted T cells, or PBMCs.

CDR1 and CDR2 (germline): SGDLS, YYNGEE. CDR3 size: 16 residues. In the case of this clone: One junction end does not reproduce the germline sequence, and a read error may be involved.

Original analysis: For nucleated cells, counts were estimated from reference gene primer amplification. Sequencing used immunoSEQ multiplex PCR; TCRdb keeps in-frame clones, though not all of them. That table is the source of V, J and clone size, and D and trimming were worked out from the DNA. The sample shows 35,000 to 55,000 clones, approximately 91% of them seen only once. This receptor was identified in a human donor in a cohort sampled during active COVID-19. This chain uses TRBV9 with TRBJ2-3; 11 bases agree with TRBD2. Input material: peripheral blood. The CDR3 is CARSAGSGGAGDTQYF. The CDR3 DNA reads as TGTGCCCGCAGCGCAGGTAGCGGGGGGGCGGGGGATACGCAGTATTTT.